These 11 T cell receptor beta chains were all obtained from the same sample, sequenced in a study of T cells expressing NK-cell markers. TCRdb reprocessed the 5' RACE reads and reports one entry per CDR3 protein, with no DNA. The sample is made up of 400,000 to 450,000 distinct CDR3 sequences, and the top ten hold about 7.1% of it. The sequencing input was blood T cells: a sorted CD56 or NKG2C T cell subset, CD4+ or CD8+ T cells, or bulk PBMC T cells (not recorded which). The receptors were sampled from a woman aged 18 to 75 in good health.

The chain carries TRBV5-1 and TRBJ2-5; the D gene TCRdb calls, TRBD2, cannot be checked with no DNA. This CDR3 has 16 amino acids. Germline V gene sequence: CDR1 SGHRS, CDR2 YFSETQ. CDR3 amino acids: CATSLEMGAFQETQYF.

V and J are TRBV7-8 and TRBJ2-5; the TCRdb call, TRBD2, lacks DNA for checking. The CDR3 has 14 amino acids. CDR1 and CDR2 from the germline V gene are SGHVS and FQNEAQ. The CDR3 region is CASSLISGEETQYF.

The chain uses TRBV3-1 and TRBJ2-6; checking the TCRdb D call of TRBD1 is not possible without DNA. Germline values: CDR1 LGHDT, CDR2 YNNKEL (reference sequence). The CDR3 has 15 residues. The CDR3 protein is CASSQQGAGANVLTF.

The J gene is TRBJ2-7, the V gene TRBV20-1; TCRdb picks TRBD1, but there is no DNA to check that call. This CDR3 comprises 14 residues. The germline CDR1 and CDR2 sequences are DFQATT and SNEGSKA (reference sequence). The CDR3 spells CSARVPQIFGEQYF.

The rearrangement joins TRBV7-3 to TRBJ2-1; TCRdb designates TRBD1, a call that cannot be tested without DNA. The CDR3 contains 18 residues. CDR1 and CDR2 (germline): SGHTA, FQGTGA. CDR3 in amino acids: CASSLYLGLGGLGNEQFF.

The gene calls are TRBV12-3 or TRBV12-4 and TRBJ2-3; the D call of TRBD1 rests on TCRdb alone, since no DNA is present to check it. The CDR3 is 14 residues long. The CDR3 protein is CASSFSGGTDTQYF.

V and J are TRBV29-1 and TRBJ2-3. The CDR3 consists of 12 residues. CDR1 and CDR2 (germline): SQVTM, ANQGSEA. The CDR3 loop reads CSVDDRTDTQYF.

The V call is TRBV7-7, the J call TRBJ2-5; lacking DNA, the TRBD1 call made by TCRdb goes unchecked. The CDR3 is 14 amino acids. Germline CDR1 is SSHAT and CDR2 is FNYEAQ (reference sequence). The CDR3 region is CASSPVRGGETQYF.

The CDR3 sequence: CASSVPTGTVNTEAFF. The rearrangement joins TRBV9 to TRBJ1-1; the TCRdb D gene call, TRBD1, has no DNA to confirm it. Per germline, CDR1 SGDLS and CDR2 YYNGEE. This CDR3 region has 16 residues.

This sequence joins TRBV4-3 and TRBJ2-1. Germline CDR1 LGHNA, CDR2 YSLEER. This CDR3 is 15 amino acids long. CDR3 protein: CASSQSESSYNEQFF.

V gene TRBV29-1 combines with J gene TRBJ2-7. Germline V gene sequence: CDR1 SQVTM, CDR2 ANQGSEA. This CDR3 contains 12 residues. The CDR3 loop reads CSVVSSPYEQYF.